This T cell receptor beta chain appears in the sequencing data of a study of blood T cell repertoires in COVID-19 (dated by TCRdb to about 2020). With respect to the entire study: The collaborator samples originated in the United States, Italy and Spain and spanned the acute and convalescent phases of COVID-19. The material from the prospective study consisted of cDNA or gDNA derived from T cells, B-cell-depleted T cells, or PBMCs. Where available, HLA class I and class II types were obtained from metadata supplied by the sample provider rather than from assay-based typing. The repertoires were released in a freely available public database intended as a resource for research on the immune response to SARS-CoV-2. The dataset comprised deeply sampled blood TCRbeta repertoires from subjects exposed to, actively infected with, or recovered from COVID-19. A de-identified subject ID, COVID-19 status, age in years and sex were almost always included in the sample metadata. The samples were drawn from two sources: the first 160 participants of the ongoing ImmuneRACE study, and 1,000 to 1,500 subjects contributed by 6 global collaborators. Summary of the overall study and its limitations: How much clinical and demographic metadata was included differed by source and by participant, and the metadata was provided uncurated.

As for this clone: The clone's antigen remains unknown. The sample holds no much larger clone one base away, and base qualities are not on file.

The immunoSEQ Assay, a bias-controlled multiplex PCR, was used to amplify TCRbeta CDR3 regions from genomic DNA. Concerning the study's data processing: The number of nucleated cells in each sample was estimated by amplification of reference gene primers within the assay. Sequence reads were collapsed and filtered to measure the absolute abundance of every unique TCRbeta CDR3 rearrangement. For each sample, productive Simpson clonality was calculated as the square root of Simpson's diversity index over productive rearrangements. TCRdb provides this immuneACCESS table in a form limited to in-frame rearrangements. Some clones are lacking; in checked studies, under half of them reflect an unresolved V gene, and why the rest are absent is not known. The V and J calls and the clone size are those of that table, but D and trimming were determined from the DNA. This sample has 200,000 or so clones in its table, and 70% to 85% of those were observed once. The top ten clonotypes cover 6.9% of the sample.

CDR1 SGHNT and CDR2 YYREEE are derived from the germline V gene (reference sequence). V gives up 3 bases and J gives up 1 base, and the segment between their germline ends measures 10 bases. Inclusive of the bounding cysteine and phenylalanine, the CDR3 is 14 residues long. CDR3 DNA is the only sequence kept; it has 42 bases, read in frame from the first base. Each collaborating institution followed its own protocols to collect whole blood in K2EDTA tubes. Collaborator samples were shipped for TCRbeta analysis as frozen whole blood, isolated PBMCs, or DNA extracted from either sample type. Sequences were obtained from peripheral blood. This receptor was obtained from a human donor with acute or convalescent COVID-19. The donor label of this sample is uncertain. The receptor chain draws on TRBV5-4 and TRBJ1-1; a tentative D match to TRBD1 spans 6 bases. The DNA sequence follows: TGTGCCAGCAGCTCGGACAGCCAGAACACTGAAGCTTTCTTT. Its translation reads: CASSSDSQNTEAFF.